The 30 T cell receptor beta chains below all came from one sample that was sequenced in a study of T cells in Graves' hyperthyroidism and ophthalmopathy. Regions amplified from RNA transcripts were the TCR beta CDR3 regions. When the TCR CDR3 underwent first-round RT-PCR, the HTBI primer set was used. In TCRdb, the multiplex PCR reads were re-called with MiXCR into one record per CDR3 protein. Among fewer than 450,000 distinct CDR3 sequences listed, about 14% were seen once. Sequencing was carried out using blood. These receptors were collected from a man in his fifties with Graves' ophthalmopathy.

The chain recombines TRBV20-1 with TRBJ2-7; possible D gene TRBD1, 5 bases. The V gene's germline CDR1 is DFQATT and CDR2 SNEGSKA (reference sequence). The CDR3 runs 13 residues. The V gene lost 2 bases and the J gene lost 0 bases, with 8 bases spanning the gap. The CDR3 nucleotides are TGCAGTGCTAGAAGAGACAGCTCCTACGAGCAGTACTTC. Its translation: CSARRDSSYEQYF.

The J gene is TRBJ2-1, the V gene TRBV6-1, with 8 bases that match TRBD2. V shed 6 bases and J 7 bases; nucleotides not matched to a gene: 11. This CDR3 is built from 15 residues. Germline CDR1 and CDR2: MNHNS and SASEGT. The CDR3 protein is CASSILAAVGNEQFF. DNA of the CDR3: TGTGCCAGCAGCATACTAGCGGCGGTTGGGAATGAGCAGTTCTTC.

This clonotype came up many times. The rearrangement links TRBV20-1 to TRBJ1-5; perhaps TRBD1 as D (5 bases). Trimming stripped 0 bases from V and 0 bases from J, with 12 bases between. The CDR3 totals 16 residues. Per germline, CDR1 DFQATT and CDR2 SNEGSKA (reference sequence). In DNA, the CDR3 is TGCAGTGCTAGAGATCTCGGGGCGGGTAGCAATCAGCCCCAGCATTTT. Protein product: CSARDLGAGSNQPQHF.

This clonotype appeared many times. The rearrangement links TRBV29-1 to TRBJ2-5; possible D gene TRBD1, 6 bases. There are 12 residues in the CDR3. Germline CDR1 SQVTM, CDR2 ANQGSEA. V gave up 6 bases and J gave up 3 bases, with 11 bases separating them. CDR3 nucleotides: TGCAGCGTCGAGGGGGATGAAGAGACCCAGTACTTC. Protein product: CSVEGDEETQYF.

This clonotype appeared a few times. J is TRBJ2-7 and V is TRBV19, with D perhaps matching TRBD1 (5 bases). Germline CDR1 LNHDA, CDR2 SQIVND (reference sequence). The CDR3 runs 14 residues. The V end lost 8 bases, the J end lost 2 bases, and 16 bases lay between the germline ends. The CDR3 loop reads CASARWAGTYEQYF. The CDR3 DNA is TGTGCCAGTGCCCGGTGGGCAGGGACCTACGAGCAGTACTTC.

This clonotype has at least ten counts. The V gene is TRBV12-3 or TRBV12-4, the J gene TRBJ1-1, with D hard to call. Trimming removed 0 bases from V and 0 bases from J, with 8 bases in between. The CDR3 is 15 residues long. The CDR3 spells CASSLAWPMNTEAFF. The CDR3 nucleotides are TGTGCCAGCAGTTTAGCTTGGCCTATGAACACTGAAGCTTTCTTT.

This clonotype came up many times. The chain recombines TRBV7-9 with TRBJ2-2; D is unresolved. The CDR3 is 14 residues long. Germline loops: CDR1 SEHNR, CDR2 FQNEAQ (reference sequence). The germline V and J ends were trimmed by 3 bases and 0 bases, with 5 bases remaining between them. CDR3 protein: CASSFFSNTGELFF. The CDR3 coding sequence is TGTGCCAGCAGCTTTTTTTCGAACACCGGGGAGCTGTTTTTT.

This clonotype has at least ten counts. CDR3 amino acids: CAWSPGGKGAFF. The CDR3, as DNA: TGTGCCTGGAGTCCTGGGGGGAAAGGAGCTTTCTTT. The chain employs TRBV30 and TRBJ1-1; D may be TRBD1 (5 bases). The CDR3 runs to 12 residues. Between the trimmed V and J ends, which lost 2 bases and 10 bases, there was a span of 14 bases. Germline V gives CDR1 GTSNPN, CDR2 SVGIG (reference sequence).

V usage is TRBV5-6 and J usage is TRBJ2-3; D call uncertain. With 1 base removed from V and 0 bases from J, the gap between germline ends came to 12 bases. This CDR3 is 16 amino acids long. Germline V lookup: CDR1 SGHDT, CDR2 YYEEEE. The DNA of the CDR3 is TGTGCCAGCAGCTTGTGGAGAGCTGCTAGCACAGATACGCAGTATTTT. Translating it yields CASSLWRAASTDTQYF.

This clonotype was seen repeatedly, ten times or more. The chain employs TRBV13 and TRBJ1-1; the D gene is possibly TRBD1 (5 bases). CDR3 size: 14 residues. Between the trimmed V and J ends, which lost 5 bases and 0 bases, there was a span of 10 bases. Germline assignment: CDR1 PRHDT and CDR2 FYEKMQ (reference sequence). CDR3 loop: CASSADTMNTEAFF. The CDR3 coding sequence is TGTGCCAGCAGCGCGGACACCATGAACACTGAAGCTTTCTTT.

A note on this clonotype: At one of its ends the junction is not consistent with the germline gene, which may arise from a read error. DNA of the CDR3: TGCGCCAGCAGCTTGGGGGTTTCCTGCAATGAGCAGTTCTTC. This encodes CASSLGVSCNEQFF. The J gene is TRBJ2-1, the V gene TRBV5-1; no definite D call. Per the germline V gene, CDR1 is SGHRS and CDR2 is YFSETQ. This CDR3 is 14 amino acids long.

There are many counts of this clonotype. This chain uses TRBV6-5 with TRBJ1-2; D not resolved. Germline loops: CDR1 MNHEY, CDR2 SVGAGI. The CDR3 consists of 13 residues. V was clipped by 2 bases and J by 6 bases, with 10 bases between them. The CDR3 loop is CASSYGRLDGYTF. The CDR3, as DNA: TGTGCCAGCAGTTACGGGCGCCTTGATGGCTACACCTTC.

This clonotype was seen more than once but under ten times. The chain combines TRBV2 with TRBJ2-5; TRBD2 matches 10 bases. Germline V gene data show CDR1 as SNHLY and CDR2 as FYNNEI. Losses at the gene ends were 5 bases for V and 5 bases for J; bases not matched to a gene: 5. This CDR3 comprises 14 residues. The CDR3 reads CASSSSGRLETQYF. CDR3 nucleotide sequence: TGTGCCAGCAGTTCTAGCGGGAGACTGGAGACCCAGTACTTC. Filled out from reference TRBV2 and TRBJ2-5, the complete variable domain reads EPEVTQTPSHQVTQMGQEVILRCVPISNHLYFYWYRQILGQKVEFLVSFYNNEISEKSEIFDDQFSVERPDGSNFTLKIRSTKLEDSAMYFCASSSSGRLETQYFGPGTRLLVL.

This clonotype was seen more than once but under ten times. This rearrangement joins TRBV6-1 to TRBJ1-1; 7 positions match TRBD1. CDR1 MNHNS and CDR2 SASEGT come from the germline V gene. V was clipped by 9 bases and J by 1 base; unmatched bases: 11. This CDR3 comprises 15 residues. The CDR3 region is CASYGTDKRNTEAFF. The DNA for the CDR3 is TGTGCCAGTTACGGGACAGATAAAAGGAACACTGAAGCTTTCTTT.

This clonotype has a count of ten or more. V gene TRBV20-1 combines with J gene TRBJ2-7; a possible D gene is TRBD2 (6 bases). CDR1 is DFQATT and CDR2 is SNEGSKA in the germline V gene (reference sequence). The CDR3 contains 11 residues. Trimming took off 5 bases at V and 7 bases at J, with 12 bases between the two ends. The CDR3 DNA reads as TGCAGTGCTGGCGGGACGGGGGAGCAGTACTTC. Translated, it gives CSAGGTGEQYF.

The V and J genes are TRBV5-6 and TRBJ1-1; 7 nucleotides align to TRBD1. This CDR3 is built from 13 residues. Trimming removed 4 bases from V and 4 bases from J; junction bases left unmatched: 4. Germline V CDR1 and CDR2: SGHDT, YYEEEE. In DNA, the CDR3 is TGTGCCAGCAGCCCGACAGGGATCACTGAAGCTTTCTTT. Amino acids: CASSPTGITEAFF. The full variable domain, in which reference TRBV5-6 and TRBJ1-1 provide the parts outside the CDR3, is DAGVTQSPTHLIKTRGQQVTLRCSPKSGHDTVSWYQQALGQGPQFIFQYYEEEERQRGNFPDRFSGHQFPNYSSELNVNALLLGDSALYLCASSPTGITEAFFGQGTRLTVV.

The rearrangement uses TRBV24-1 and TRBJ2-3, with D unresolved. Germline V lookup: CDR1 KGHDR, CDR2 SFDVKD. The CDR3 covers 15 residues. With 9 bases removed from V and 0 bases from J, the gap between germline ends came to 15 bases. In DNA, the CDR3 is TGTGCCACCGGTTCCTTAGTTACCAGCACAGATACGCAGTATTTT. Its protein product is CATGSLVTSTDTQYF.

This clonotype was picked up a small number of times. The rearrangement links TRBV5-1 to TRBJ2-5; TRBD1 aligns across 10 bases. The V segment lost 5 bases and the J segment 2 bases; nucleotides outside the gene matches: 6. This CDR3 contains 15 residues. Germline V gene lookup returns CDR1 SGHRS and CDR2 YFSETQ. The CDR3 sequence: CASRKPGQGQETQYF. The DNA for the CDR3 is TGCGCCAGCAGAAAACCGGGACAGGGGCAAGAGACCCAGTACTTC.

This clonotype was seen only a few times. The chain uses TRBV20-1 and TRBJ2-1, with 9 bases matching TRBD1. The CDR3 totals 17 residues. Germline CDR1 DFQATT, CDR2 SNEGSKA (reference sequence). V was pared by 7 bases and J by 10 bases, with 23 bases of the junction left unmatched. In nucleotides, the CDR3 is TGCAGTGTTCTCTGGTTGGGGGCCGGGACAGGGACTTGGGAGCAGTTCTTC. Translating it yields CSVLWLGAGTGTWEQFF.

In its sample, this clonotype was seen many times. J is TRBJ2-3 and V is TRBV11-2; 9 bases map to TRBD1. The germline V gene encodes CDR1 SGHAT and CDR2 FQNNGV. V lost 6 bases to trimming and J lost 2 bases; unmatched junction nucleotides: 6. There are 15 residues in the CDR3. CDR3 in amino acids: CASSFRDRDTDTQYF. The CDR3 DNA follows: TGTGCCAGCAGTTTCCGGGACAGGGACACAGATACGCAGTATTTT.

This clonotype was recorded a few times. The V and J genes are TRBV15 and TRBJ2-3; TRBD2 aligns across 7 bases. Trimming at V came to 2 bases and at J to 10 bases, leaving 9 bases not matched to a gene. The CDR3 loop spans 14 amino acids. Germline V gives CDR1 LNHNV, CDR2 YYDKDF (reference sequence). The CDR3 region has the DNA TGTGCCACCAGCAGACGGCGGGAGCTTCTGTCGCAGTATTTT. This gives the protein CATSRRRELLSQYF.

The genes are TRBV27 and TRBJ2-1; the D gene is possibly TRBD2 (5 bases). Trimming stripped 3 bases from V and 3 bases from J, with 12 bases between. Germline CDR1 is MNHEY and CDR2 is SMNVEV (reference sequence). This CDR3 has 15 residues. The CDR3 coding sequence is TGTGCCAGCAGTTTCAATTTCGGGGTCTACAATGAGCAGTTCTTC. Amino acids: CASSFNFGVYNEQFF.

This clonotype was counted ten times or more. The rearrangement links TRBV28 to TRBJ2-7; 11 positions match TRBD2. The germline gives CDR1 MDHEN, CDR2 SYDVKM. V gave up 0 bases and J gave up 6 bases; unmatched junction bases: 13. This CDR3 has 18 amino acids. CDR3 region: CASSLWVVSSGRMGEQYF. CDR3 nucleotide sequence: TGTGCCAGCAGTTTATGGGTTGTGTCTAGCGGGAGGATGGGCGAGCAGTACTTC.

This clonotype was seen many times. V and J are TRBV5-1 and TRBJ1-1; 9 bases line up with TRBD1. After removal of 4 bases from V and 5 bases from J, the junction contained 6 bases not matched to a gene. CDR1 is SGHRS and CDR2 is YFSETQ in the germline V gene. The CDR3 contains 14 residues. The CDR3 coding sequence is TGCGCCAGCAGCCCACAGGGGGCGGGAACTGAAGCTTTCTTT. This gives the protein CASSPQGAGTEAFF. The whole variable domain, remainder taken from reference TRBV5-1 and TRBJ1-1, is KAGVTQTPRYLIKTRGQQVTLSCSPISGHRSVSWYQQTPGQGLQFLFEYFSETQRNKGNFPGRFSGRQFSNSRSEMNVSTLELGDSALYLCASSPQGAGTEAFFGQGTRLTVV.

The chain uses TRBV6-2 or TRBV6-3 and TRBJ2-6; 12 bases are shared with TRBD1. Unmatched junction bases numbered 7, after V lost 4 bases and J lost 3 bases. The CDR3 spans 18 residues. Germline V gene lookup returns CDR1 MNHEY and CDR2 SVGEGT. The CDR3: CASSSGTGGLIGANVLTF. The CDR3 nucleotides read TGTGCCAGCAGTTCCGGGACAGGGGGCCTTATTGGGGCCAACGTCCTGACTTTC.

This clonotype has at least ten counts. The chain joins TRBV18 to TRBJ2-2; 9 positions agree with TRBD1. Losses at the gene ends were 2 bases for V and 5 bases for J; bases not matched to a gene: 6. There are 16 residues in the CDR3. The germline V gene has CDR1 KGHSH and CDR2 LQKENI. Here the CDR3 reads CASSPSGQGQTGELFF. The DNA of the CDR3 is TGTGCCAGCTCACCAAGTGGACAGGGGCAGACCGGGGAGCTGTTTTTT.

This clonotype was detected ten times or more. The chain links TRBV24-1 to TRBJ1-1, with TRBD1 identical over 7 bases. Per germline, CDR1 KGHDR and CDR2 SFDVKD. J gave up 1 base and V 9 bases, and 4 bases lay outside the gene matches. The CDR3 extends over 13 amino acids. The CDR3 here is CATGDSANTEAFF. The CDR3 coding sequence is TGTGCCACCGGGGACAGCGCGAACACTGAAGCTTTCTTT.

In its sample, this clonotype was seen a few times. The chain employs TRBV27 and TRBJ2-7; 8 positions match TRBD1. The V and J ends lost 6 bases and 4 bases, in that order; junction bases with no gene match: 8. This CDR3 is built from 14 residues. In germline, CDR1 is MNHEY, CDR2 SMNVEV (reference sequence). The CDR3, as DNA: TGTGCCAGCAGAAGGACAGGGCGAGAGTACGAGCAGTACTTC. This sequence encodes CASRRTGREYEQYF.

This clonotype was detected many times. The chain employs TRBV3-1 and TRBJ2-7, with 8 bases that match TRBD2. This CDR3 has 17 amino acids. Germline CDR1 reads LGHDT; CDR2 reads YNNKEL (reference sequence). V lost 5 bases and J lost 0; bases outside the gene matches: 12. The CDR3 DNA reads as TGTGCCAGCAGCTCCCTGCGACGTAGCGGGACCTCCTACGAGCAGTACTTC. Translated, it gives CASSSLRRSGTSYEQYF.

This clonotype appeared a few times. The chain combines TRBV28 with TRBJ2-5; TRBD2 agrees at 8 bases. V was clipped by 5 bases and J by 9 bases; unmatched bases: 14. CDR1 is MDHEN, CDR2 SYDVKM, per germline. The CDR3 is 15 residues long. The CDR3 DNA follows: TGTGCCAGCAGTGTGGGGGGACTAGTTTTGCCGGCCCAGTACTTC. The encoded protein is CASSVGGLVLPAQYF.